This T cell receptor (beta chain) was profiled in a study of radiotherapy plus CTLA-4 blockade in lung cancer. Focal radiation was given together with CTLA-4 blockade (ipilimumab) to patients with chemo-refractory metastatic non-small-cell lung cancer. Profiled with immunoSEQ multiplex PCR; TCRdb holds only in-frame clones, not every one. Of 85,000 to 100,000 clones listed, about 87% are singletons. This clone was observed once. The antigen remains undetermined. Study results and caveats: Researchers report tumor-derived TCR clones expanding in blood after radiotherapy plus ipilimumab.

The specimen was peripheral blood, collected from a patient treated with radiotherapy plus ipilimumab. The clonotype was recovered from a human donor with non-small cell lung cancer that progressed on radiotherapy plus ipilimumab.

This CDR3 is CASSYRGEDYGYTF. The CDR3 DNA follows: TGTGCCAGCAGTTACAGGGGCGAGGACTATGGCTACACCTTC. The chain links TRBV6-6 to TRBJ1-2; perhaps TRBD1 as D (5 bases). V dropped 2 bases and J dropped 3 bases, with 10 bases sitting between them. Germline V CDR1 and CDR2: MNHNY, SVGAGI (reference sequence). CDR3 size: 14 residues.